A selection of T cell receptor beta chains follows, all from one sample in a study of regulatory T cells in long-lasting Graves disease. From the multiplex PCR reads, TCRdb called clonotypes with MiXCR, one entry per CDR3 protein. The sample carries 500,000 or so distinct CDR3 sequences, 16% recorded once. The same data also contributed to another study, on T cells in Graves' hyperthyroidism and ophthalmopathy.

The specimen comprised peripheral blood mononuclear cells (PBMCs), sampled at new diagnosis, from a patient treated with antithyroid drugs. The receptor set was obtained from a woman aged 35-60 years with Graves disease. Both conserved end residues are part of each CDR3. Each record gives: V gene, D gene, J gene, clone size, CDR3 protein, CDR3 DNA. D genes are given only for firm matches. Only some rows state a clone size, as once, few, many or a class for expanded clones.

TRBV12-3/TRBV12-4,-,TRBJ2-3,-,CASSLPPGGADTQYF,TGTGCCAGCAGTCTCCCGCCGGGCGGCGCAGATACGCAGTATTTT
TRBV7-9,TRBD2,TRBJ2-3,few,CASSQLTSGDTDTQYF,TGTGCCAGCAGCCAACTGACTAGCGGGGACACAGATACGCAGTATTTT
TRBV24-1,-,TRBJ2-7,-,CATSDGGRSYEQYF,TGTGCCACCAGTGATGGAGGCCGCTCCTACGAGCAGTACTTC
TRBV5-1,TRBD2,TRBJ2-1,many,CASSSGGTNNEQFF,TGCGCCAGCAGTAGCGGGGGGACTAACAATGAGCAGTTCTTC
TRBV7-9,-,TRBJ2-3,many,CASSAQGVDTQYF,TGTGCCAGCAGCGCACAGGGTGTAGATACGCAGTATTTT
TRBV20-1,-,TRBJ2-2,few,CSARREEGVWTGELFF,TGCAGTGCTAGGAGGGAGGAGGGGGTTTGGACCGGGGAGCTGTTTTTT
TRBV6-2/TRBV6-3,-,TRBJ2-3,many,CASRAKTGSDKTDTQYF,TGTGCCAGCAGGGCCAAAACGGGAAGCGACAAGACAGATACGCAGTATTTT
TRBV30,TRBD2,TRBJ2-3,-,CAWSSGLAGGPQYF,TGTGCCTGGAGTTCGGGGCTAGCGGGGGGTCCGCAGTATTTT
TRBV6-2/TRBV6-3,TRBD2,TRBJ2-1,many,CASSYSAGGDNEQFF,TGTGCCAGCAGTTACTCCGCGGGGGGGGACAATGAGCAGTTCTTC
TRBV10-3,TRBD2,TRBJ2-5,-,CAISATSGGLQYF,TGTGCCATCAGTGCAACTAGCGGGGGCCTCCAGTACTTC
TRBV18,-,TRBJ1-6,-,CASSPGTGQANSPLHF,TGTGCCAGCTCACCGGGAACAGGACAAGCTAATTCACCCCTCCACTTT
TRBV7-3,-,TRBJ1-5,few,CATTSGGGNQPQHF,TGTGCCACGACTTCTGGGGGGGGCAATCAGCCCCAGCATTTT
TRBV7-3,-,TRBJ2-2,many,CASSRGGAKNTGELFF,TGTGCCAGCAGCCGAGGGGGGGCAAAGAACACCGGGGAGCTGTTTTTT
TRBV19,-,TRBJ2-2,few,CASSIQGGNTGELFF,TGTGCCAGTAGTATTCAAGGGGGGAACACCGGGGAGCTGTTTTTT
TRBV10-2,TRBD1,TRBJ1-2,few,CASSESMLGTGNSRYTF,TGCGCCAGCAGTGAGTCGATGCTCGGGACAGGGAATAGTCGCTACACCTTC
TRBV2,TRBD1,TRBJ2-3,many,CASSVDRGGSPDTQYF,TGTGCCAGCAGTGTGGACAGGGGAGGAAGTCCAGATACGCAGTATTTT
TRBV7-9,-,TRBJ2-7,many,CASSLAAAGHEQYF,TGTGCCAGCAGCTTAGCCGCGGCAGGCCACGAGCAGTACTTC